The present T cell receptor (beta chain) was sequenced within a study of CD4 and CD8 cells across lung adenocarcinoma regions. TCRdb analysed the PCR reads with MiXCR anew, one entry per CDR3 protein. The sample has 7,500 to 8,500 distinct CDR3 sequences, around half seen once; the top ten hold about a fifth. Germline V gives CDR1 SGHAT, CDR2 FQNNGV. The CDR3 totals 15 residues. V dropped 3 bases and J dropped 4; count of bases not matched to a gene: 5. Donors had localized lung adenocarcinoma, a non-small cell lung cancer. The chain links TRBV11-2 to TRBJ2-4, with 8 nucleotides matching TRBD2. Sequenced input: CD8+ T cells from the center of a lung tumor. The sequence was obtained from a female donor with lung adenocarcinoma. The CD4 and CD8 labels of this study may be unreliable. The CDR3 DNA reads TGTGCCAGCAGCTTCGGGGGGGGGCCTAAAAACATTCAGTACTTC. Protein product: CASSFGGGPKNIQYF.